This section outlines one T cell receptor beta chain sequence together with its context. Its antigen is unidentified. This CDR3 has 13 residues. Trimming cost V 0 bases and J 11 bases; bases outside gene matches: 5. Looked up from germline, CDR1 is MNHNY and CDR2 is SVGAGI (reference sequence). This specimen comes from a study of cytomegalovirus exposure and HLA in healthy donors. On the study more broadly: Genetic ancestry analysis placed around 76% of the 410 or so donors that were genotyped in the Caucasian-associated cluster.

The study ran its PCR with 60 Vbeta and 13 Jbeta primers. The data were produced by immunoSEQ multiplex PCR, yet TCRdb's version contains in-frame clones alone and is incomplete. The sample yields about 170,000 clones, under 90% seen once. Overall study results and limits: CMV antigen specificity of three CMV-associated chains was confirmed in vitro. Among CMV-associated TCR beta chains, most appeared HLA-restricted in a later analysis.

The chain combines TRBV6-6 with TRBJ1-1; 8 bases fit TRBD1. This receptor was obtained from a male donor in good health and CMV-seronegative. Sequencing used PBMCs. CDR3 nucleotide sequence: TGTGCCAGCAGTTACTCTGCAGGGGGCTTTGCTTTCTTT. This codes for CASSYSAGGFAFF.